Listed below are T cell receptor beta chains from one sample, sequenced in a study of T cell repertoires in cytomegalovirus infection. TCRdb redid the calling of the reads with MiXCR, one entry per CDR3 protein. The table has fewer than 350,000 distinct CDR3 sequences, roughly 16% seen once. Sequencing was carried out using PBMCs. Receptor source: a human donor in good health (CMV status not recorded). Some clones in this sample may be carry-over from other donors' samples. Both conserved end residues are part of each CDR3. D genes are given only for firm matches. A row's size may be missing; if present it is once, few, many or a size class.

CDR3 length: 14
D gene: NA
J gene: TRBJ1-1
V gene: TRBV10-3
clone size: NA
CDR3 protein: CAISRDGLNTEAFF
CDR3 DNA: TGTGCCATCAGTCGGGACGGCCTGAACACTGAAGCTTTCTTT

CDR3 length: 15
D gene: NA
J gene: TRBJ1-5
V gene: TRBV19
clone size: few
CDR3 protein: CASRPEDGSNQPQHF
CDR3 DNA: TGTGCCAGTAGACCCGAGGACGGATCTAATCAGCCCCAGCATTTT

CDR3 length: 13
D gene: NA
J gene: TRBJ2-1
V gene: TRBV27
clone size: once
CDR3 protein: CASSFLQGDEQFF
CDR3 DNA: TGTGCCAGCAGTTTTCTACAGGGTGATGAGCAGTTCTTC

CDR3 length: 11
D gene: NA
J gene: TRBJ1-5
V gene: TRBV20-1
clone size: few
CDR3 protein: CSVSQAQPQHF
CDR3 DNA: TGCAGTGTCTCCCAGGCCCAGCCCCAGCATTTT

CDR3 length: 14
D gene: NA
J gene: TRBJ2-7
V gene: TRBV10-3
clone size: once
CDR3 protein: CAISDPGTSYEQYF
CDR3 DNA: TGTGCCATCAGTGACCCCGGGACCTCCTACGAGCAGTACTTC

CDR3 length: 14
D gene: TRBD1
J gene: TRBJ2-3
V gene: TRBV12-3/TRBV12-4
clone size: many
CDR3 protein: CASRTGGYTDTQYF
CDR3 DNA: TGTGCCAGCAGGACAGGGGGCTACACAGATACGCAGTATTTT

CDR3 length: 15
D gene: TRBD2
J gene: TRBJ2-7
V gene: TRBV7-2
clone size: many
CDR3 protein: CASSFVAGGPDEQYF
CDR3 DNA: TGTGCCAGCAGCTTTGTGGCGGGGGGGCCGGACGAGCAGTACTTC

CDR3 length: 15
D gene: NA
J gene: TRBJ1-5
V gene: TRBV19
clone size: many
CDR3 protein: CASSPLRQGNQPQHF
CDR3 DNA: TGTGCCAGTAGTCCCCTGCGGCAGGGTAATCAGCCCCAGCATTTT

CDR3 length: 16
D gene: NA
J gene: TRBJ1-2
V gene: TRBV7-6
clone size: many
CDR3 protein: CASSLAGTGPNYGYTF
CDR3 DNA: TGTGCCAGCAGCTTAGCTGGAACGGGCCCTAACTATGGCTACACCTTC

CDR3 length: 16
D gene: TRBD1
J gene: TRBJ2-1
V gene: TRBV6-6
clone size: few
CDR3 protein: CASSWGGQDVKNEQFF
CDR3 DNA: TGTGCCAGCAGTTGGGGCGGACAGGACGTTAAAAATGAGCAGTTCTTC

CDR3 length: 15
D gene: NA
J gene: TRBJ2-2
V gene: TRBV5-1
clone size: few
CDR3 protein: CASSLTVSATGELFF
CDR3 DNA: TGCGCCAGCAGCTTGACAGTCAGTGCGACCGGGGAGCTGTTTTTT

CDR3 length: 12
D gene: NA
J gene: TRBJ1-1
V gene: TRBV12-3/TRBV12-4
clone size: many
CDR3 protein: CASRAVGTEAFF
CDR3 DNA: TGTGCCAGCAGGGCAGTGGGTACTGAAGCTTTCTTT

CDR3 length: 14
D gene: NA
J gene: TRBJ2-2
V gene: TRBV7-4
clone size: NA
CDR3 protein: CASSAYLAAGELFF
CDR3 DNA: TGTGCCAGCAGCGCCTACTTAGCCGCCGGGGAGCTGTTTTTT

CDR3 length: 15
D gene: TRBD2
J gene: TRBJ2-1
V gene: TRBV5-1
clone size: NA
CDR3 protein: CASSLVGLAGTEQFF
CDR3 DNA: TGCGCCAGCAGCTTGGTAGGACTAGCGGGTACTGAGCAGTTCTTC

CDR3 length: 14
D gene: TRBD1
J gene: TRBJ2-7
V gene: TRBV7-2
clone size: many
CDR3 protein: CASSFGTGSYEQYF
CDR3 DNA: TGTGCCAGCAGCTTTGGGACAGGCTCCTACGAGCAGTACTTC

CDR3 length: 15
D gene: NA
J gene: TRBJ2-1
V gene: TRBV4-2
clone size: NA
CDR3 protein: CASSQGPGLLHEQFF
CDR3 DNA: TGTGCCAGCAGCCAAGGCCCGGGACTTCTCCATGAGCAGTTCTTC

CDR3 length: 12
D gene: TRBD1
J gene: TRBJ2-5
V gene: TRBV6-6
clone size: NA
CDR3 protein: CASRTGRETQYF
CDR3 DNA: TGTGCCAGTAGGACAGGTCGAGAGACCCAGTACTTC

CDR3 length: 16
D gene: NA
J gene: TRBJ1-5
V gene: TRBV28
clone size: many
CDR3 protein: CASSSTTVGANQPQHF
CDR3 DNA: TGTGCCAGCAGTTCGACGACTGTCGGCGCCAATCAGCCCCAGCATTTT

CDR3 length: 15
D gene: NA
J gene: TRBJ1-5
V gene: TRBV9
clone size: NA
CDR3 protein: CASSVDLGPNQPQHF
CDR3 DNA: TGTGCCAGCAGCGTAGACCTGGGCCCCAATCAGCCCCAGCATTTT

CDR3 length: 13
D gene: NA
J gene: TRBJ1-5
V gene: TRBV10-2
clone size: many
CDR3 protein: CASSETANQPQHF
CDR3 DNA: TGCGCCAGCAGTGAGACAGCAAATCAGCCCCAGCATTTT

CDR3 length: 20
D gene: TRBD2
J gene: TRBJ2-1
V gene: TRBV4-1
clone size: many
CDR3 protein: CASSQVVLAGVTNSYNEQFF
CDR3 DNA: TGCGCCAGCAGCCAAGTAGTGCTAGCGGGGGTGACCAACTCCTACAATGAGCAGTTCTTC

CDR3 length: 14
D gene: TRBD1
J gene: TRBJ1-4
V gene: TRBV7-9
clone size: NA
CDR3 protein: CASSPGTENEKLFF
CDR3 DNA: TGTGCCAGCAGTCCCGGGACAGAAAATGAAAAACTGTTTTTT

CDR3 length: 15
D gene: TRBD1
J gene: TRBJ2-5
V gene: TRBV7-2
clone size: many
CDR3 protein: CASSSRGTGLETQYF
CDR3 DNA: TGTGCCAGCAGCTCACGTGGGACAGGCTTAGAGACCCAGTACTTC

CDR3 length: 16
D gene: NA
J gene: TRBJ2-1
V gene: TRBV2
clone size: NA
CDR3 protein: CASSGGPPLLQSEQFF
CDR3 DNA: TGTGCCAGCAGCGGGGGGCCCCCCTTACTACAATCTGAGCAGTTCTTC

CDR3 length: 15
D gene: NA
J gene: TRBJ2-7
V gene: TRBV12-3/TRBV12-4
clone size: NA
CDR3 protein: CASSPTAKSSYEQYF
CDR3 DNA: TGTGCCAGCAGCCCTACAGCGAAGAGCTCCTACGAGCAGTACTTC

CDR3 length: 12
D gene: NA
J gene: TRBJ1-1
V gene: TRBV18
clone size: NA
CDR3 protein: CASSPKGPEAFF
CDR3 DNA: TGTGCCAGCTCACCTAAGGGACCTGAAGCTTTCTTT

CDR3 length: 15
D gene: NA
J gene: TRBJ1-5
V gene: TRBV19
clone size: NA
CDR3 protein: CASSIEGTGRQPQHF
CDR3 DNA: TGTGCCAGTAGTATAGAGGGAACAGGGAGGCAGCCCCAGCATTTT

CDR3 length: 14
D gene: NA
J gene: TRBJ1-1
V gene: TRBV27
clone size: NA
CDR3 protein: CASSPYRWGTEAFF
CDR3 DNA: TGTGCCAGCAGTCCGTACAGGTGGGGCACTGAAGCTTTCTTT

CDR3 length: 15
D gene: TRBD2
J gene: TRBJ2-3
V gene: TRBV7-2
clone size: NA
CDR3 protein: CASSLALAGTDTQYF
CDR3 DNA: TGTGCCAGCAGCTTAGCGCTAGCGGGGACAGATACGCAGTATTTT

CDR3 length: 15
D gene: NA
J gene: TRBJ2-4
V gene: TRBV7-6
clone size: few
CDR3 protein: CASSLQGTYQNIQYF
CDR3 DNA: TGTGCCAGCAGCTTACAGGGGACCTATCAAAACATTCAGTACTTC

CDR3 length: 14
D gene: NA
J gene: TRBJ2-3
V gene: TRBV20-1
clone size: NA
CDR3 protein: CSASAAGETDTQYF
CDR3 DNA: TGCAGTGCTAGTGCGGCAGGGGAGACAGATACGCAGTATTTT